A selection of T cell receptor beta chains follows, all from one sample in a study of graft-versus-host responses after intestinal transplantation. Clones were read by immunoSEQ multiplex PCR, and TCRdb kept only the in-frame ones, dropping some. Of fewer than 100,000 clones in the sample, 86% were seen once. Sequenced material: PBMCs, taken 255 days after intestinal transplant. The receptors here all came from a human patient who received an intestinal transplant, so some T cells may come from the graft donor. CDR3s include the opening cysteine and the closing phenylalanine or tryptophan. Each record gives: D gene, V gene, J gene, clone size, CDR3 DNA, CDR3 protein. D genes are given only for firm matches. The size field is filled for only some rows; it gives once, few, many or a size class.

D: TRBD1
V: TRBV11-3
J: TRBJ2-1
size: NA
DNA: TGTGCCAGCAGCTTAGGTTGGACAGGGGATGAGCAGTTCTTC
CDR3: CASSLGWTGDEQFF

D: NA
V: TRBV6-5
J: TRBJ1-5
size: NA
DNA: TGTGCCAGCAGCCCCGGGGAGGAGGCATATCAGCCCCAGCATTTT
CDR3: CASSPGEEAYQPQHF

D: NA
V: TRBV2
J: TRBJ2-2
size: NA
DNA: TGTGCCAGCACCTTAGGTGGGGCTACCGGGGAGCTGTTTTTT
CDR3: CASTLGGATGELFF

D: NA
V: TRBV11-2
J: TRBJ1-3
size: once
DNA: TGTGCCAGCAGCTTACAGGGCTTCTCTGGAAACACCATATATTTT
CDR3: CASSLQGFSGNTIYF

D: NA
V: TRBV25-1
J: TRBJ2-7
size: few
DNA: TGTGCCAGCAGTGATGAGGGTTCTTACGAGCAGTACTTC
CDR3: CASSDEGSYEQYF

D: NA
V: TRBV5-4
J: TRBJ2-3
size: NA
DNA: TGTGCCAGCAGCTTGGTTGCGCAAGATACGCAGTATTTT
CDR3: CASSLVAQDTQYF

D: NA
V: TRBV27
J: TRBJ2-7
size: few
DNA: TGTGCCAGCAGTTTCGACGGATCCTACGAGCAGTACTTC
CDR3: CASSFDGSYEQYF

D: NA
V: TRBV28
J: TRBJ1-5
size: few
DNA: TGTGCCAGCACCCTGCGGGCCAATCAGCCCCAGCATTTT
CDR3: CASTLRANQPQHF

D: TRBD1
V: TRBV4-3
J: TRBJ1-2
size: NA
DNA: TGCGCCAGCAGCCAAGGCCTCGGACAGGGTTATGGCTACACCTTC
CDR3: CASSQGLGQGYGYTF

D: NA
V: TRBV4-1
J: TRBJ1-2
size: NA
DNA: TGCGCCAGCAGCCAAGACGAACTCTGGGCTGGCTATGGCTACACCTTC
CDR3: CASSQDELWAGYGYTF

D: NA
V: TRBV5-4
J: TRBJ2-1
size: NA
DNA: TGTGCCAGCAGCTTGGTCGGCGAATACAATGAGCAGTTCTTC
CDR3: CASSLVGEYNEQFF

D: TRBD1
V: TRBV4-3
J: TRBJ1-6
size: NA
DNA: TGCGCCAGCAGAATGGACAGGGACGACTATAATTCACCCCTCCACTTT
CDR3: CASRMDRDDYNSPLHF

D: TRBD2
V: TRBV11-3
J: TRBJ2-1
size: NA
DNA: TGTGCCAGCAGCTTAGATGGTATTAGCGGGTACAATGAGCAGTTCTTC
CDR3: CASSLDGISGYNEQFF

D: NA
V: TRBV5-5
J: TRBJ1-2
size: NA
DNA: TGTGCCAGCAGCTTGGAAGGGACGGTCGTGATCGGCTACACCTTC
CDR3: CASSLEGTVVIGYTF

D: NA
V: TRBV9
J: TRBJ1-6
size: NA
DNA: TGTGCCAGCAGCGTAGGAGCGACAATCCAACCTAACTCACCCCTCCACTTT
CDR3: CASSVGATIQPNSPLHF

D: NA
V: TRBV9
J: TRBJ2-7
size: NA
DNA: TGTGCCAGCAGCGTAGGTTCGGAGGGGTACGAGCAGTACTTC
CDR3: CASSVGSEGYEQYF

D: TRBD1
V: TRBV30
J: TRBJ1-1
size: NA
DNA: TGTGCCTGGAGTCCTGTAAGGGGGCGCGCCACTGAAGCTTTCTTT
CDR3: CAWSPVRGRATEAFF

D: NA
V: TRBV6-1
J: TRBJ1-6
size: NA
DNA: TGTGCCAGCAATGGGTTAGGGTCCTATAATTCACCCCTCCACTTT
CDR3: CASNGLGSYNSPLHF

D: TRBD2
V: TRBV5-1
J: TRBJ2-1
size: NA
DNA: TGCGCCAGCAGCTTGGGACTAGCGGGAGTAGGATCCTACAATGAGCAGTTCTTC
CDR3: CASSLGLAGVGSYNEQFF

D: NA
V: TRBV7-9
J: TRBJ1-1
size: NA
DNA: TGTGCCAGCAGCTTACCTCGTGGCGGGGGGACAACTGAAGCTTTCTTT
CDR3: CASSLPRGGGTTEAFF

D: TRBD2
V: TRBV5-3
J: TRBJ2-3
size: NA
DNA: TGTGCCAGAAGCTGGACTAGCGAGAGACTATCGCACGATACGCAGTATTTT
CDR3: CARSWTSERLSHDTQYF

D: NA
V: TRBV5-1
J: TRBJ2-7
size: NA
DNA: TGCGCCAGCAGCCCGCGACCTGGGGACTACGAGCAGTACTTC
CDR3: CASSPRPGDYEQYF

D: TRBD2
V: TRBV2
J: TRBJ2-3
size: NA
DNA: TGTGCCAGCAGTGAAGCGCTGATGGTTAGCGGGGGCACAGATACGCAGTATTTT
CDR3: CASSEALMVSGGTDTQYF

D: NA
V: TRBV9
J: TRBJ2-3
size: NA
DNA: TGTGCCAGCAGCCCCCGTCCCCCCACAGATACGCAGTATTTT
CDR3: CASSPRPPTDTQYF

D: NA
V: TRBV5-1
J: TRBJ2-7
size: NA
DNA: TGCGCCAGCAGCTTGAGACAGACACCCCTGAGGGAGCAGTACTTC
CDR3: CASSLRQTPLREQYF

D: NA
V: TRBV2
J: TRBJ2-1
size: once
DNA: TGTGCCAGCAGTGCTCTTCAGGGGAATGAGCAGTTCTTC
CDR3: CASSALQGNEQFF

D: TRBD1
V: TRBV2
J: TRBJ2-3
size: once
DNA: TGTGCCAGCTCTAGACCCGGGACAGGGAATACGCAGTATTTT
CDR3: CASSRPGTGNTQYF

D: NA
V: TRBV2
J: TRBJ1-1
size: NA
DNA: TGTGCCAGCGAGGGGTTTACAGAAAATAGTAGGAACACTGAAGCTTTCTTT
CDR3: CASEGFTENSRNTEAFF

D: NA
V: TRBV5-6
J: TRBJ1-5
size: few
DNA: TGTGCCAGCAGCGGCTCAGGGCAGCCCCAGCATTTT
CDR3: CASSGSGQPQHF